This TCR beta chain was identified in a study of blood T cell repertoires in COVID-19. Study in general: Researchers got acute and convalescent COVID-19 samples from the United States, Italy and Spain. Sources were T cells, B-cell-depleted T cells, or PBMCs; the material itself was cDNA or gDNA.

Per the study methods: The authors estimated nucleated cell counts from reference gene primer amplification. The data were produced by immunoSEQ multiplex PCR, yet TCRdb's version contains in-frame clones alone and is incomplete. The V and J calls and the clone size are those of that table, but D and trimming were determined from the DNA. The data contain roughly 55,000 clones, 87% of them singletons. Sequences were obtained from peripheral blood. This receptor was obtained from a man in his 60s with active or convalescent COVID-19.

Here the CDR3 reads CASRDPGTVNYGYTF. The CDR3 nucleotides read TGTGCCAGCAGGGACCCCGGGACAGTAAACTATGGCTACACCTTC. This sequence joins TRBV3-1 (or the pseudogene TRBV3-2) and TRBJ1-2; 7 positions match TRBD1. This CDR3 comprises 15 residues. The ends lost 6 bases at V and 2 bases at J; junction bases unmatched: 9. Germline V CDR1 and CDR2: LGHDT, YNNKEL (reference sequence).